The entry below gives a single TCR beta chain sequence along with its context. The data were obtained in a study of blood T cell repertoires in COVID-19. The assay was immunoSEQ multiplex PCR, and TCRdb's table has in-frame clones only and misses some. This table has 75,000 to 80,000 clones, about 86% appearing once. The CDR3 loop spans 16 amino acids. Trimming took off 0 bases at V and 0 bases at J, with 6 bases between the two ends. The germline V gene encodes CDR1 MGHRA and CDR2 YSYEKL. The clonotype was recovered from a human donor in a cohort sampled during active COVID-19. The rearrangement links TRBV4-1 to TRBJ2-6; possible D gene TRBD1, 5 bases. Specimen: peripheral blood. The CDR3 region is CASSQDDSSGANVLTF. The CDR3 nucleotides are TGCGCCAGCAGCCAAGATGACAGCTCTGGGGCCAACGTCCTGACTTTC.